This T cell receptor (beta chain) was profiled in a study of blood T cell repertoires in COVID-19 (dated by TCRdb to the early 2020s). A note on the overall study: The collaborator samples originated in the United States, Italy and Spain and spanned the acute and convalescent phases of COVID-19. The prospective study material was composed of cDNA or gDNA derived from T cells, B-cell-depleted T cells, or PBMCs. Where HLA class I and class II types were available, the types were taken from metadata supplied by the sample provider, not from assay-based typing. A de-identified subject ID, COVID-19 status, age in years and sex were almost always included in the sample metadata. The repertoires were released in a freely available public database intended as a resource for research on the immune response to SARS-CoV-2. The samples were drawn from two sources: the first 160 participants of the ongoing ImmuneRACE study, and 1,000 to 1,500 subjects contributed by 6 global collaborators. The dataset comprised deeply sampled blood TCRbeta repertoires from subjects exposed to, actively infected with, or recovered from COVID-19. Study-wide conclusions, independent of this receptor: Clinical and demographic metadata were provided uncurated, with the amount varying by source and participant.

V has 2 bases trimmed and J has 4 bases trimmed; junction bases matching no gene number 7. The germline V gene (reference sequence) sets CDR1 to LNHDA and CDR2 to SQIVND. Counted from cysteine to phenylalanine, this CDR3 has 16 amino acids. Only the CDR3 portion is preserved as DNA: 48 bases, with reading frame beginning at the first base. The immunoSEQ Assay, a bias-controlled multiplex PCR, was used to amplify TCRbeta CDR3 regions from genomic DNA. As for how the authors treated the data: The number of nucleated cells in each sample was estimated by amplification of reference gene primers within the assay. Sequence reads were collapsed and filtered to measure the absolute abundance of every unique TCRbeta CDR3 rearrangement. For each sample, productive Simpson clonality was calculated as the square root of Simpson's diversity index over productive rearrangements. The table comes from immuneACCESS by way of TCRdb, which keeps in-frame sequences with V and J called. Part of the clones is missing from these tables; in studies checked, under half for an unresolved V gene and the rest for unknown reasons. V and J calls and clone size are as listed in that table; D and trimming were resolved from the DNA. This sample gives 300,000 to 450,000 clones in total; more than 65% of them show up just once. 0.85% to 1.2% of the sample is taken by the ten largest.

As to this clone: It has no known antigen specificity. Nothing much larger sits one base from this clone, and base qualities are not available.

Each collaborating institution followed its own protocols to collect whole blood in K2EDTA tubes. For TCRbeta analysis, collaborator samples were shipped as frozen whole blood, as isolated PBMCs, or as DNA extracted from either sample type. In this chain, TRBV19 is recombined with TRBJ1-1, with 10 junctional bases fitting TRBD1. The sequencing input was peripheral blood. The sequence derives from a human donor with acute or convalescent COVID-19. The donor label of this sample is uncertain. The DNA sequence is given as TGTGCCAGTAGTATACCCTTCCGGACAGGGGGCACTGAAGCTTTCTTT. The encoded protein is CASSIPFRTGGTEAFF.